The following is a TCR beta chain sequence with its context. Antigen unknown. This specimen belongs to a study of PD-1 blockade in classical Hodgkin lymphoma. Study in general: With a 2-week interval, patients received intravenous nivolumab at 3 mg/kg.

Exposure to brentuximab vedotin varied, and each patient had relapsed following autologous stem cell transplantation. When best responses were assessed, they were complete response, partial response or progressive disease. Notes on the study in general: At C4D1, TCR diversity had climbed significantly for CD4+ cells, though not for CD8+ cells. Patients who responded completely had about the same baseline diversity as newly diagnosed patients.

TCRdb's copy holds only in-frame clones and misses some; the assay was immunoSEQ multiplex PCR. The data contain about 75,000 clones, about 92% of them singletons. Sequencing was performed on peripheral blood mononuclear cells (PBMCs), taken at baseline. This sequence originates from a human donor with classical Hodgkin lymphoma.

DNA of the CDR3: TGTGCCAGCAGCTTAGATGTCCAGGGGATCACTGAAGCTTTCTTT. Translating it yields CASSLDVQGITEAFF. The chain recombines TRBV11-2 with TRBJ1-1; maybe TRBD1 (6 bases). Germline CDR1 and CDR2: SGHAT and FQNNGV. The CDR3 loop spans 15 amino acids. The V gene lost 0 bases and the J gene lost 4 bases, with 12 bases spanning the gap. Looking up the rest from reference TRBV11-2 and TRBJ1-1 gives the full variable domain: EAGVAQSPRYKIIEKRQSVAFWCNPISGHATLYWYQQILGQGPKLLIQFQNNGVVDDSQLPKDRFSAERLKGVDSTLKIQPAKLEDSAVYLCASSLDVQGITEAFFGQGTRLTVV.